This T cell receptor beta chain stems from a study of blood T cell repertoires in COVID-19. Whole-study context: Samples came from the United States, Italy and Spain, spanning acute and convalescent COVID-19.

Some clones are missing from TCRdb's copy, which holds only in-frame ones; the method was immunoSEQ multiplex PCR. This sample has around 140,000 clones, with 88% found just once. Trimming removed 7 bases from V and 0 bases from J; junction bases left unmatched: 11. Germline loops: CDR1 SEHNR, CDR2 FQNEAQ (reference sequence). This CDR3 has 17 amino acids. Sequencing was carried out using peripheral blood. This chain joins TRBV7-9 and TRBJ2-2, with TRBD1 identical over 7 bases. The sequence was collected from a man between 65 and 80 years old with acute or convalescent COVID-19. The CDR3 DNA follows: TGTGCCAGCACCCGAGGGGGCGTCCTCGCGAACACCGGGGAGCTGTTTTTT. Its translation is CASTRGGVLANTGELFF.